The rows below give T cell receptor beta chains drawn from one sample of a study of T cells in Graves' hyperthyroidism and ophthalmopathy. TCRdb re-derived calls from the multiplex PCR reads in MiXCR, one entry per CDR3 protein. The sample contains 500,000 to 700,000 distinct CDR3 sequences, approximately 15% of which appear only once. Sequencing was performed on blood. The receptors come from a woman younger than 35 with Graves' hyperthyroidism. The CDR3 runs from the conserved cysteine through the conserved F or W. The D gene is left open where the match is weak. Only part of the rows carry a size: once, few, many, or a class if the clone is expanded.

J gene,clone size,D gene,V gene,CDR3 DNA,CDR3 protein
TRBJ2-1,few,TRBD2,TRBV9,TGTGCCAGCAGCGCCAGACTAGCAGCTTACAATGAGCAGTTCTTC,CASSARLAAYNEQFF
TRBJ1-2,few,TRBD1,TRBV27,TGTGCCAGCAGTTTATCGGACAGGGGAAGTGATGGCTACACCTTC,CASSLSDRGSDGYTF
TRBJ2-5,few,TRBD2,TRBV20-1,TGCAGTGCCGAGTGGGGTAGCGGGGGTGAGACCCAGTACTTC,CSAEWGSGGETQYF
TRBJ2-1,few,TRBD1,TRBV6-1,TGTGCCAGCATAAGGGGACAGGGGGGCAACAATGAGCAGTTCTTC,CASIRGQGGNNEQFF
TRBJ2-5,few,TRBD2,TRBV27,TGTGCCAGCAGTGCCCGGGGGGTGGTTCAAGAGACCCAGTACTTC,CASSARGVVQETQYF
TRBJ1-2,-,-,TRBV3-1,TGTGCCAGCAGCCAAAAAAAGGACTACACCTTC,CASSQKKDYTF
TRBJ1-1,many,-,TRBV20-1,TGCAGTGCTCGCCCACAGGGATCGGAAGCTTTCTTT,CSARPQGSEAFF
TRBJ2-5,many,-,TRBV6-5,TGTGCCAGCAGTTACGGCCTTCTCAGTGAGACCCAGTACTTC,CASSYGLLSETQYF
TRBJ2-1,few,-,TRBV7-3,TGTGCCAGCAGCTTAGACAACCGGGGTTACAATGAGCAGTTCTTC,CASSLDNRGYNEQFF
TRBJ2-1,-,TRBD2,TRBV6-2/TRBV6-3,TGTGCCAGCAGTTACGGTGGTAGCGGGGTGTATAGGGATGAGCAGTTCTTC,CASSYGGSGVYRDEQFF
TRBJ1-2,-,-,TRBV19,TGTGCCAGTAGTCCCCTTTGGGTGAACTATGGCTACACCTTC,CASSPLWVNYGYTF
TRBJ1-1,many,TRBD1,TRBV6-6,TGTGCCAGCAGTTACACAGGGGGGGAGACTGAAGCTTTCTTT,CASSYTGGETEAFF
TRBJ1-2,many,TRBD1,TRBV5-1,TGCGCCAGCAGCATGACAGGGAACTATGGCTACACCTTC,CASSMTGNYGYTF
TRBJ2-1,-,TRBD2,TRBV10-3,TGTGCCACCCTAGCGGGGATGAGCTCCTACAATGAGCAGTTCTTC,CATLAGMSSYNEQFF
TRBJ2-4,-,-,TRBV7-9,TGTGCCAGCAGCCATCCGGCGGGAAATATAGCCAAAAACATTCAGTACTTC,CASSHPAGNIAKNIQYF
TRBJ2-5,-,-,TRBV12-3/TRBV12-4,TGTGCCAGCAGTTTCAGCCTCCAAGAGACCCAGTACTTC,CASSFSLQETQYF